This T cell receptor beta chain stems from a study of CD8 T cells in Susac syndrome. CDR1 is DFQATT and CDR2 is SNEGSKA in the germline V gene (reference sequence). Trimming left V 1 base short and J 0 bases short, with 18 bases between. The CDR3 has 17 residues. The RNA input was roughly 0.45 to 1 ug, and it was reverse transcribed with random hexamers. The authors amplified TCR beta CDR3 across 54 Vbeta and 13 Jbeta using immunoSEQ multiplex PCR. TCRdb independently ran MiXCR on the immunoSEQ multiplex PCR reads; one entry per CDR3 protein. This sample has about 280,000 distinct CDR3 sequences, with approximately 81% found just once. TEMRA cells were FACS-enriched, unlike CD8+ and CD4+ T cells, which were negatively isolated.

The rearrangement links TRBV20-1 to TRBJ1-1, with D perhaps matching TRBD1 (5 bases). The origin of this receptor is a human donor with multiple sclerosis. Material for sequencing was CD8+ T cells from PBMCs. The CDR3 loop is CSARGRGTSLMNTEAFF. In DNA form, the CDR3 reads TGCAGTGCTAGAGGGAGGGGTACATCTCTCATGAACACTGAAGCTTTCTTT.